The 19 T cell receptor beta chains below all came from one sample that was sequenced in a study of T cells in Graves' hyperthyroidism and ophthalmopathy. The CDR3 regions of TCR beta were amplified from RNA transcripts. In the first-round RT-PCR of the TCR CDR3, the HTBI primer set was used. One entry per CDR3 protein results from TCRdb running MiXCR on the multiplex PCR reads. The table includes some 580,000 distinct CDR3 sequences, 16% detected once. The source material was blood. These receptors were collected from a woman aged 40 to 50 with Graves' ophthalmopathy.

This clonotype was observed many times. The V gene is TRBV7-9, the J gene TRBJ2-5; no definite D call. Germline V gene sequence: CDR1 SEHNR, CDR2 FQNEAQ (reference sequence). This CDR3 contains 14 residues. Between the trimmed V and J ends, which lost 1 base and 5 bases, there was a span of 11 bases. The CDR3 sequence is CASSLGSSSETQYF. The CDR3 DNA reads as TGTGCCAGCAGCTTAGGCTCAAGTTCCGAGACCCAGTACTTC.

As DNA, the CDR3 is TGCGCCAGCAGGGTGACTAGCGATCTCTACGAGCAGTACTTC. This sequence encodes CASRVTSDLYEQYF. This sequence joins TRBV5-1 and TRBJ2-7; 8 bases fit TRBD2. The CDR3 has 14 residues. Germline V gene lookup returns CDR1 SGHRS and CDR2 YFSETQ. The V segment lost 5 bases and the J segment 3 bases; nucleotides outside the gene matches: 7.

The table lists this clonotype with a few counts. The genes are TRBV29-1 and TRBJ1-1; 8 nucleotides line up with TRBD1. The CDR3 contains 13 residues. V lost 6 bases to trimming and J lost 6 bases; unmatched junction nucleotides: 9. CDR1 and CDR2 (germline): SQVTM, ANQGSEA. The CDR3 spells CSVDRDVSSEAFF. CDR3 DNA sequence: TGCAGCGTGGACAGGGATGTGAGCTCTGAAGCTTTCTTT.

A single count supports this clonotype. This could be a read error, since a much larger clone is one nucleotide away. This chain joins TRBV2 and TRBJ1-4; D is uncertain. There are 15 residues in the CDR3. Germline lookup yields CDR1 SNHLY and CDR2 FYNNEI. Trimming took off 4 bases at V and 7 bases at J, with 16 bases between the two ends. The CDR3 is CASSGRPQEGEKLFF. The CDR3 DNA is TGTGCCAGCAGTGGTAGGCCTCAAGAGGGTGAAAAACTGTTTTTT.

This sequence joins TRBV12-3 or TRBV12-4 and TRBJ2-5, with D possibly matching TRBD2 (6 bases). The CDR3 consists of 15 residues. V shed 6 bases and J shed 5 bases, with 19 bases lying between them. CDR3 residues: CASSPRGGVVETQYF. The CDR3 nucleotides read TGTGCCAGCAGCCCCCGGGGCGGGGTAGTGGAGACCCAGTACTTC.

The chain recombines TRBV5-5 with TRBJ1-6; D is unclear. With 4 bases removed from V and 9 bases from J, the gap between germline ends came to 11 bases. The CDR3 sequence is 13 residues long. Germline values: CDR1 SGHKS, CDR2 YYEKEE (reference sequence). The CDR3 DNA reads as TGTGCCAGCAGCCACATTGGGAGTTCACCCCTCCACTTT. Protein sequence: CASSHIGSSPLHF.

This clonotype was detected ten times or more. The chain carries TRBV11-2 and TRBJ1-1; D is unresolved. Trimming shortened V by 3 bases and J by 0 bases, and 8 bases separated the two germline ends. Germline V gene sequence: CDR1 SGHAT, CDR2 FQNNGV. The CDR3 has 14 amino acids. In nucleotides, the CDR3 is TGTGCCAGCAGCTTCAGGAGCATGAACACTGAAGCTTTCTTT. Protein: CASSFRSMNTEAFF.

This clonotype was seen more than once but under ten times. The chain uses TRBV19 and TRBJ1-5, with 7 bases lining up with TRBD1. Germline V gene data show CDR1 as LNHDA and CDR2 as SQIVND (reference sequence). The CDR3 totals 15 residues. V lost 2 bases and J lost 6; bases outside the gene matches: 7. The CDR3 loop reads CASSISGTVVQPQHF. The CDR3 DNA sequence: TGTGCCAGTAGTATATCCGGGACAGTAGTTCAGCCCCAGCATTTT. The full variable domain, its missing parts supplied by reference TRBV19 and TRBJ1-5, is DGGITQSPKYLFRKEGQNVTLSCEQNLNHDAMYWYRQDPGQGLRLIYYSQIVNDFQKGDIAEGYSVSREKKESFPLTVTSAQKNPTAFYLCASSISGTVVQPQHFGDGTRLSIL.

This clonotype was detected a few times. The chain carries TRBV29-1 and TRBJ2-3, with a weak D call TRBD2 (6 bases). Germline V gene lookup returns CDR1 SQVTM and CDR2 ANQGSEA. CDR3 length: 15 amino acids. Deletions cut 2 bases from V and 0 bases from J, with 12 bases between. The CDR3 sequence is CSVERRGESTDTQYF. DNA of the CDR3: TGCAGCGTTGAAAGGAGGGGCGAGAGCACAGATACGCAGTATTTT.

The chain carries TRBV19 and TRBJ2-2; possibly TRBD1 for D (6 bases). V shed 9 bases and J shed 4 bases, with 12 bases lying between them. The CDR3 spans 13 residues. CDR1 and CDR2 from the germline V gene are LNHDA and SQIVND (reference sequence). CDR3 DNA: TGTGCCAGCGGACAGACGGGCACCGGGGAGCTGTTTTTT. As protein: CASGQTGTGELFF. Full variable domain (outside the CDR3, taken from reference TRBV19 and TRBJ2-2): DGGITQSPKYLFRKEGQNVTLSCEQNLNHDAMYWYRQDPGQGLRLIYYSQIVNDFQKGDIAEGYSVSREKKESFPLTVTSAQKNPTAFYLCASGQTGTGELFFGEGSRLTVL.

In its sample, this clonotype was seen many times. The chain recombines TRBV6-1 with TRBJ2-3; weak D call: TRBD2 (7 bases). V gave up 7 bases and J gave up 0 bases, with 11 bases separating them. The CDR3 runs 14 residues. Germline V gene data show CDR1 as MNHNS and CDR2 as SASEGT. CDR3 sequence: CASTGGTSTDTQYF. CDR3 coding DNA: TGTGCCAGCACCGGGGGGACAAGCACAGATACGCAGTATTTT.

This clonotype has ten or more counts. This chain links TRBV18 with TRBJ2-1; D perhaps matches TRBD1 (6 bases). Germline assignment: CDR1 KGHSH and CDR2 LQKENI. This CDR3 is built from 14 residues. Trimming cost V 1 base and J 3 bases, with 7 bases left between them. DNA of the CDR3: TGTGCCAGCTCACCACGACAGGACTACAATGAGCAGTTCTTC. Translation: CASSPRQDYNEQFF.

In this sample, this clonotype turned up many times. The CDR3 loop is CASSSTQGGFLTYF. As DNA, the CDR3 is TGTGCCAGCAGCTCAACCCAGGGGGGTTTCCTTACGTATTTT. The chain links TRBV11-2 to TRBJ2-3; D may be TRBD1 (7 bases). CDR1 SGHAT and CDR2 FQNNGV come from the germline V gene. V was shortened by 4 bases and J by 14 bases, with 22 bases between the two germline ends. The CDR3 has 14 amino acids. Using reference TRBV11-2 and TRBJ2-3 for the parts outside the CDR3, the full variable domain is EAGVAQSPRYKIIEKRQSVAFWCNPISGHATLYWYQQILGQGPKLLIQFQNNGVVDDSQLPKDRFSAERLKGVDSTLKIQPAKLEDSAVYLCASSSTQGGFLTYFGPGTRLTVL.

The chain combines TRBV14 with TRBJ2-5; no reliable D call. The CDR3 has 13 amino acids. The germline V gene has CDR1 SGHDN and CDR2 FVKESK. Trimming took 1 base from V and 4 from J, leaving 7 bases between them. This chain's CDR3 is CASSQVPGETQYF. Here the CDR3 DNA reads TGTGCCAGCAGCCAAGTTCCCGGAGAGACCCAGTACTTC. Full variable domain (remainder filled in from reference TRBV14 and TRBJ2-5): EAGVTQFPSHSVIEKGQTVTLRCDPISGHDNLYWYRRVMGKEIKFLLHFVKESKQDESGMPNNRFLAERTGGTYSTLKVQPAELEDSGVYFCASSQVPGETQYFGPGTRLLVL.

Many counts were recorded for this clonotype. The CDR3 region is CASSLVTRGNEQFF. CDR3 DNA sequence: TGTGCCAGCAGCTTAGTCACCCGCGGGAATGAGCAGTTCTTC. The chain is built from TRBV7-2 and TRBJ2-1; perhaps TRBD2 as D (5 bases). CDR1 is SGHTA and CDR2 is FQGNSA in the germline V gene. The CDR3 is 14 amino acids. The ends were cut back, 1 base at V and 7 bases at J, with 11 bases in the middle.

The rearrangement links TRBV12-3 or TRBV12-4 to TRBJ2-6, with D unclear. The V end was cut by 8 bases, the J end by 0 bases, with 5 bases between. This CDR3 spans 13 amino acids. The CDR3 coding sequence is TGTGCCAGCGAGTCCTCTGGGGCCAACGTCCTGACTTTC. Protein product: CASESSGANVLTF.

This clonotype was observed many times. This chain uses TRBV7-2 with TRBJ1-1; D not certain. The germline V and J ends were trimmed by 5 bases and 4 bases, with 14 bases remaining between them. The CDR3 is 14 residues long. The germline V gene has CDR1 SGHTA and CDR2 FQGNSA. In DNA form, the CDR3 reads TGTGCCAGCAGCCGTTATGATGGAAGCACTGAAGCTTTCTTT. This codes for CASSRYDGSTEAFF.

This clonotype was detected many times. The junction and the germline gene differ at one end; a read error may be behind it. V and J are TRBV12-3 or TRBV12-4 and TRBJ1-2; D perhaps matches TRBD1 (5 bases). CDR3 length: 14 amino acids. The CDR3 DNA reads TGTGCCAGCGGTTTGGGGGAAGCCTTCTATGGCTACACCTTC. Translated: CASGLGEAFYGYTF.

This clonotype was seen more than once but under ten times. The chain employs TRBV12-3 or TRBV12-4 and TRBJ1-2, with 7 bases that match TRBD1. J lost 6 bases, V lost 7 bases, and 11 bases had no gene match. The CDR3 is 14 residues long. CDR3 nucleotides: TGTGCCAGCATGCCAGGGGGGTATGCAAATGGCTACACCTTC. It translates to CASMPGGYANGYTF.